This TCR beta chain originates from a study of cytomegalovirus exposure and HLA in healthy donors. About this clone: The antigen remains undetermined.

Primers: 60 Vbeta forward and 13 Jbeta reverse. Libraries were prepared by immunoSEQ multiplex PCR; TCRdb keeps only in-frame clonotypes and omits some of them. The table lists approximately 100,000 clones, 65% to 80% of them singletons, with approximately 9.9% in the top ten. Study findings and constraints: V- and J-gene trimming of TCR beta was linked (in a later analysis) to a missense DCLRE1C variant.

Per germline, CDR1 SGDLS and CDR2 YYNGEE. J lost 2 bases, V lost 4 bases, and 3 bases had no gene match. The CDR3 runs to 14 residues. The chain is built from TRBV9 and TRBJ1-2, with TRBD1 identical over 9 bases. The source is a man aged 40-49 years in good health and CMV-seropositive. The sequencing input was PBMCs. The CDR3 region has the DNA TGTGCCAGCAGCTCCGGGACAGGGAACTATGGCTACACCTTC. Protein sequence: CASSSGTGNYGYTF.